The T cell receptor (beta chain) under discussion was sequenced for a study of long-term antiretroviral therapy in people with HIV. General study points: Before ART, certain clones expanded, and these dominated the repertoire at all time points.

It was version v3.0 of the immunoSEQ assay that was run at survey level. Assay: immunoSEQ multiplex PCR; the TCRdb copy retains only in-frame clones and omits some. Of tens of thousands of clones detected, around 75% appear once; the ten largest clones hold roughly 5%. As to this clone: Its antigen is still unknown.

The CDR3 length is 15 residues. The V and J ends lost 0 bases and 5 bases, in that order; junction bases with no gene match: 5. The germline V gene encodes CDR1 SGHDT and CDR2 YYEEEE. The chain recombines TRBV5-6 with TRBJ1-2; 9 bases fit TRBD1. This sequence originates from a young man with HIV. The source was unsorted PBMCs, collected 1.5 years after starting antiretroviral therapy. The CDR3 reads CASSLGPQGAYGYTF. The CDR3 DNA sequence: TGTGCCAGCAGCTTGGGCCCACAGGGGGCGTATGGCTACACCTTC.